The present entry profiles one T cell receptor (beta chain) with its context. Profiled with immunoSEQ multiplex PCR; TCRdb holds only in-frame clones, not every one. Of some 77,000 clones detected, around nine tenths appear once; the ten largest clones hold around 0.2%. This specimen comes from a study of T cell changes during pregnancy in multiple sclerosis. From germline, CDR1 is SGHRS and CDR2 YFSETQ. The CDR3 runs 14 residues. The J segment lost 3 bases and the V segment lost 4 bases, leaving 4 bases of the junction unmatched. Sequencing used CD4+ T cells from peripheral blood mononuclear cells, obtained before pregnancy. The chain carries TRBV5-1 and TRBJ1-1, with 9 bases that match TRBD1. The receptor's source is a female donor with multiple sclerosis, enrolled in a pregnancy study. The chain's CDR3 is CASSIDRGDTEAFF. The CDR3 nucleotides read TGCGCCAGCAGCATTGACAGGGGGGACACTGAAGCTTTCTTT.